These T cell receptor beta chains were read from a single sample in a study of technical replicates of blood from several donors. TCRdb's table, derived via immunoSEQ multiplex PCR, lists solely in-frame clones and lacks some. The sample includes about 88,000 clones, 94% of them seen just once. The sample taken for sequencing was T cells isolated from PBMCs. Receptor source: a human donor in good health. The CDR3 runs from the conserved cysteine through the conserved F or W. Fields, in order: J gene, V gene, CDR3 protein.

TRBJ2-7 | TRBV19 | CASSMHSFYEQYF
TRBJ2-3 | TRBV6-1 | CASSRTFTDTQYF
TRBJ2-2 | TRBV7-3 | CASSLGLAATGELFF
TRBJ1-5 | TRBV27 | CASSPTGGSLILNQPQHF
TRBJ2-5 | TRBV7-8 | CASSLFGESGTQYF
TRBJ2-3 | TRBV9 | CASSVSRDFPTDTQYF
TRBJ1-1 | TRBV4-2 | CASSQDPPGTGDPQAFF
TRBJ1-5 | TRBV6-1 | CAAQVVGGRPQHF
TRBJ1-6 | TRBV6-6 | CASSYEGTGFSPLHF
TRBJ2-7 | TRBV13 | CASSPGTSGGQRYEQYF
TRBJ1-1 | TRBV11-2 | CASSLDYTTWGAEAFF
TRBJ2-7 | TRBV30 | CAWSVVSYEQYF
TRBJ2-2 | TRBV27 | CASSGSGRVNDPGTGELFF
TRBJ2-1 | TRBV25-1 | CASSGAVYLGEQFF
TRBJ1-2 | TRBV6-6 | CASSYSENYGYTF
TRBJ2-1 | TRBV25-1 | CASSIRTGGEDEQFF
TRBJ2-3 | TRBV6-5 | CASYAGEWGTDTQYF
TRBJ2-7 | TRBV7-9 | CASSPGLTSYEQYF
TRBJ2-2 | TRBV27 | CASSGRGGELFF
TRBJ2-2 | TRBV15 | CATSLGQARNTGELFF
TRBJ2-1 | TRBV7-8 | CASSLRDRYDNEQFF
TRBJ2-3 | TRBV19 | CASSRTSGRLPGTDTQYF
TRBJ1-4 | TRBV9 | CASSRERGELFF
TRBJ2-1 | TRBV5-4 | CASSFGTSNEQFF
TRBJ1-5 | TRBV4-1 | CASGMDQPQHF
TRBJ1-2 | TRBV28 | CASSDGTANYGYTF
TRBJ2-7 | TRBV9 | CASSVEAGGHYEQYF
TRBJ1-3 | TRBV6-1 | CASSVQGAAGNTIYF
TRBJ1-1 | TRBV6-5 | CASSYTGPMNTEAFF
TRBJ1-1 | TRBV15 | CATSRDKGEKAYTEAFF
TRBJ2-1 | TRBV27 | CASLNRNSYYNEQFF
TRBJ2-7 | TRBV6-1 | CASRLAGSGREQYF
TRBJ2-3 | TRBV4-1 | CASSQDNAVSTDTQYF
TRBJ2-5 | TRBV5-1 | CASSPDRQQETQYF
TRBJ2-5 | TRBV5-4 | CASSPWTSGTQETQYF
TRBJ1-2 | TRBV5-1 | CASSLTANYGYTF
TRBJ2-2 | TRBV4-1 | CASSQPSRDKNTGELFF
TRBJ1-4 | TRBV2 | CASKRGGYEKLFF
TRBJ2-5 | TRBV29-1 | CSVDGGETQYF
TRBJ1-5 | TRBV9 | CASSGGLYQPQHF
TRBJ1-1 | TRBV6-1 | CASSEAWPERMNTEAFF
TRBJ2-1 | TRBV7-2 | CASRLTLAAHEQFF
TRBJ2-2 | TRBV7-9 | CASSLAIGRGNTGELFF
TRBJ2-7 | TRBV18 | CASSPPYGLGATYEQYF
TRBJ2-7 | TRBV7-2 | CASSLEGQGPYEQYF
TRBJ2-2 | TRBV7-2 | CASSATGFTGELFF
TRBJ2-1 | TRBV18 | CASSPGLAGYNEQFF
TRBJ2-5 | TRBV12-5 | CASGLGRSGGAGETQYF
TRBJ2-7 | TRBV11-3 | CASSLDLGQGFEQYF
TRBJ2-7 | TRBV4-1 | CASSVQGELTYEQYF
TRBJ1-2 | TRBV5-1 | CASSLHQQGVGYTF
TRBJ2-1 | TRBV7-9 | CASSFQGLGNNEQFF
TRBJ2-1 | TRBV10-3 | CAIRAGGLNEQFF
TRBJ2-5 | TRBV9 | CASSVVDDKETQYF
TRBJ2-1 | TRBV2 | CASSEGTSGINEQFF
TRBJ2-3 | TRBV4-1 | CASSQFRNGGATDTQYF
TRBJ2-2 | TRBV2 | CASSRDSRAGELFF
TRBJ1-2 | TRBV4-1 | CASSQVRQGGNYGYTF
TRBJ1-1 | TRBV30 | CAWVRQARGRKNTEAFF
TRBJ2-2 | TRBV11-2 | CASSFNYPNTGELFF